A selection of T cell receptor beta chains follows, all from one sample in a study of blood T cell repertoires in COVID-19. The repertoire was sequenced with immunoSEQ multiplex PCR; TCRdb's copy has only in-frame clones and lacks some. The sample shows around 60,000 clones, around four fifths of them seen only once. Sequenced material: peripheral blood. These receptors were obtained from a man younger than 40 with COVID-19, enrolled during active disease. The CDR3 runs from the conserved cysteine through the conserved F or W. Each record gives: D gene, clone size, J gene, V gene, CDR3 protein, CDR3 DNA. A D gene is named only where the DNA matches it firmly. A row's size may be missing; if present it is once, few, many or a size class.

>-|once|TRBJ1-5|TRBV24-1
CATSGYSNQPQHF
TGTGCCACCAGTGGTTATAGCAATCAGCCCCAGCATTTT
>-|-|TRBJ1-5|TRBV4-1
CASSQIRRGQPQHF
TGCGCCAGCAGCCAAATTAGGCGCGGACAGCCCCAGCATTTT
>TRBD2|-|TRBJ2-3|TRBV6-2/TRBV6-3
CASSYGTSGGVDTQYF
TGTGCCAGCAGTTACGGGACTAGCGGGGGAGTGGATACGCAGTATTTT
>-|-|TRBJ1-2|TRBV9
CASSRDSGYTF
TGTGCCAGCAGCCGAGATTCGGGCTACACCTTC
>TRBD1|few|TRBJ2-7|TRBV5-1
CASSLALLTGVYEQYF
TGCGCCAGCAGCTTGGCCCTCTTAACAGGGGTCTACGAGCAGTACTTC
>-|-|TRBJ2-1|TRBV7-9
CASSFGGSYQFF
TGTGCCAGCAGCTTTGGGGGGAGCTACCAGTTCTTC
>TRBD2|-|TRBJ2-5|TRBV5-1
CASSLEVAGGPEGETQYF
TGCGCCAGCAGCTTGGAAGTCGCGGGAGGGCCGGAAGGGGAGACCCAGTACTTC
>TRBD1|-|TRBJ2-7|TRBV11-2
CASSFRDSYEQYF
TGTGCCAGCAGCTTCAGGGACAGCTACGAGCAGTACTTC
>-|-|TRBJ2-7|TRBV30
CAWAGLGGYEQYF
TGTGCCTGGGCGGGACTGGGCGGGTACGAGCAGTACTTC
>TRBD2|-|TRBJ2-5|TRBV4-2
CASSLHGGVETQYF
TGTGCCAGCAGCCTTCACGGGGGGGTAGAGACCCAGTACTTC
>TRBD1|-|TRBJ1-1|TRBV3-1/TRBV3-2
CASSPTGGGYTEAFF
TGTGCCAGCAGCCCAACAGGGGGCGGCTATACTGAAGCTTTCTTT
>-|once|TRBJ2-1|TRBV5-1
CASSADSGSYNEQFF
TGCGCCAGCAGCGCAGACAGTGGTTCCTACAATGAGCAGTTCTTC
>TRBD2|few|TRBJ2-1|TRBV6-2/TRBV6-3
CASSRTSGEKNEQFF
TGTGCCAGCAGTCGGACTAGCGGGGAGAAGAATGAGCAGTTCTTC
>-|-|TRBJ2-2|TRBV3-1/TRBV3-2
CASSQDGARGITGELFF
TGTGCCAGCAGCCAAGATGGAGCGCGAGGGATAACCGGGGAGCTGTTTTTT
>-|-|TRBJ2-2|TRBV21-1
CASRRFGSPSGRRGRTLEDGELFF
TGTGCCAGCAGAAGGTTCGGGAGTCCTTCGGGACGGCGTGGACGGACCTTAGAGGACGGGGAGCTGTTTTTT
>-|-|TRBJ1-4|TRBV11-2
CASSSGQFLPTNEKLFF
TGTGCCAGCAGCTCCGGACAGTTCTTGCCAACTAATGAAAAACTGTTTTTT
>-|few|TRBJ1-2|TRBV28
CASRTYFSGGYTF
TGTGCCAGCCGGACCTATTTTAGCGGTGGCTACACCTTC
>-|few|TRBJ1-5|TRBV7-8
CASSLVSGGSFNQPQHF
TGTGCCAGCAGCTTAGTTAGCGGCGGTTCTTTCAATCAGCCCCAGCATTTT
>TRBD1|-|TRBJ1-4|TRBV30
CAVTGVVNEKLFF
TGTGCCGTTACAGGGGTTGTGAATGAAAAACTGTTTTTT
>TRBD2|few|TRBJ2-7|TRBV20-1
CSASRGTSGGGEQYF
TGCAGTGCTAGTCGAGGCACTAGCGGGGGGGGCGAGCAGTACTTC
>TRBD2|-|TRBJ2-7|TRBV13
CASSRTSGYEQYF
TGTGCCAGCAGCCGGACTAGCGGGTACGAGCAGTACTTC
>-|-|TRBJ2-7|TRBV5-1
CASSWGAGISYEQYF
TGCGCCAGCAGCTGGGGAGCAGGCATCTCCTACGAGCAGTACTTC
>-|-|TRBJ2-3|TRBV7-3
CASSLSGGGDTQYF
TGTGCCAGCAGCTTATCGGGGGGCGGAGATACGCAGTATTTT
>TRBD2|-|TRBJ2-7|TRBV2
CASSEARGGRVSYEQYF
TGTGCCAGCAGTGAAGCGCGGGGAGGGAGGGTCTCCTACGAGCAGTACTTC
>-|-|TRBJ1-3|TRBV30
CAWNAGVSGNTIYF
TGTGCCTGGAACGCAGGGGTGTCAGGAAACACCATATATTTT
>-|-|TRBJ1-4|TRBV7-9
CASSSWGTPEKLFF
TGTGCCAGCAGCTCCTGGGGGACACCTGAAAAACTGTTTTTT
>-|few|TRBJ2-7|TRBV4-1
CASSPLGGREQYF
TGCGCCAGCAGCCCTCTTGGAGGGAGAGAGCAGTACTTC
>-|-|TRBJ2-7|TRBV5-6
CASSRGLSDTYF
TGTGCCAGCAGCCGGGGACTCTCTGATACGTACTTC
>TRBD2|few|TRBJ2-1|TRBV4-3
CASSQPGTSGGAKEQFF
TGCGCCAGCAGCCAACCAGGGACTAGCGGGGGGGCGAAGGAGCAGTTCTTC
>TRBD1|-|TRBJ2-4|TRBV6-6
CASSYDRTGSNIQYF
TGTGCCAGCAGTTACGACCGGACAGGCTCAAACATTCAGTACTTC